These 20 T cell receptor beta chains were sequenced from one sample in a study of shared clonotypes between healthy human individuals. Method: immunoSEQ multiplex PCR; TCRdb's copy keeps in-frame clones and lacks some. The data contain 2.5 million or so clones, approximately 90% of them singletons. Sequenced sample: naive CD4+ T cells sorted from blood. Subset meaning: CD45RA+ positively selected. These receptors were taken from a young man in good health.

The table lists this clone with a few counts. The chain links TRBV9 to TRBJ2-7; perhaps D is TRBD1 or TRBD2 (5 bases each). Between the trimmed V and J ends, which lost 0 bases and 3 bases, there was a span of 22 bases. Germline V gives CDR1 SGDLS, CDR2 YYNGEE. The CDR3 contains 18 residues. CDR3 in amino acids: CASSVGGSSPKGLYEQYF. In DNA, the CDR3 is TGTGCCAGCAGCGTAGGAGGGTCCTCCCCCAAGGGGCTCTACGAGCAGTACTTC.

CDR3 loop: CASSTILAENTGELFF. The CDR3 region has the DNA TGTGCCAGCAGCACAATACTAGCGGAAAACACCGGGGAGCTGTTTTTT. This chain uses TRBV7-9 with TRBJ2-2; 8 nucleotides agree with TRBD2. CDR1 and CDR2 (germline): SEHNR, FQNEAQ (reference sequence). The CDR3 runs 16 residues. V gave up 5 bases and J gave up 2 bases; unmatched junction bases: 7.

To note about this clone: Different DNA sequences within this sample yield the same CDR3. The chain employs TRBV18 and TRBJ2-5; a weak D match, TRBD1 (5 bases). Trimming removed 3 bases from V and 2 bases from J, with 7 bases in between. Germline V gene data show CDR1 as KGHSH and CDR2 as LQKENI. This CDR3 spans 13 amino acids. CDR3 sequence: CASSPGLQETQYF. The CDR3 DNA reads TGTGCCAGCTCACCGGGGCTTCAAGAGACCCAGTACTTC.

The rearrangement joins TRBV10-3 to TRBJ2-7; D not resolved. Trimming shortened V by 2 bases and J by 4 bases, and 12 bases separated the two germline ends. Germline CDR1 reads ENHRY; CDR2 reads SYGVKD. The CDR3 length is 14 residues. CDR3 DNA sequence: TGTGCCATCAGTGAGGACGAAAAATGGTACGAGCAGTACTTC. This codes for CAISEDEKWYEQYF.

The chain links TRBV6-5 to TRBJ2-3; D might be TRBD2 (6 bases). CDR1 is MNHEY, CDR2 SVGAGI, per germline. The CDR3 spans 15 residues. Deletions cut 8 bases from V and 2 bases from J, with 17 bases between. CDR3 loop: CASGDSNLYTDTQYF. The CDR3 region has the DNA TGTGCCAGCGGGGACTCCAACCTCTACACAGATACGCAGTATTTT.

J is TRBJ1-4 and V is TRBV6-1, with D perhaps matching TRBD1 (5 bases). This CDR3 comprises 13 residues. Trimming took off 7 bases at V and 6 bases at J, with 12 bases between the two ends. The germline CDR1 and CDR2 sequences are MNHNS and SASEGT. The CDR3 spells CASTSTAHEKLFF. Here the CDR3 DNA reads TGTGCCAGCACTTCGACAGCTCATGAAAAACTGTTTTTT.

This sequence joins TRBV19 and TRBJ2-1; 10 nucleotides line up with TRBD1. Germline V CDR1 and CDR2: LNHDA, SQIVND (reference sequence). The CDR3 runs 14 residues. The ends lost 1 base at V and 6 bases at J; junction bases unmatched: 0. The CDR3 DNA is TGTGCCAGTAGTATAGGGACAGGGGGCAATGAGCAGTTCTTC. Its translation is CASSIGTGGNEQFF. Looking up the rest from reference TRBV19 and TRBJ2-1 gives the full variable domain: DGGITQSPKYLFRKEGQNVTLSCEQNLNHDAMYWYRQDPGQGLRLIYYSQIVNDFQKGDIAEGYSVSREKKESFPLTVTSAQKNPTAFYLCASSIGTGGNEQFFGPGTRLTVL.

This rearrangement joins TRBV2 to TRBJ2-1, with 8 positions matching TRBD1. V shed 8 bases and J 9 bases; nucleotides not matched to a gene: 9. The CDR3 is made up of 13 amino acids. The germline gives CDR1 SNHLY, CDR2 FYNNEI. Here the CDR3 DNA reads TGTGCCAGCGGGGGGCAGGGGGCCGGTGAGCAGTTCTTC. Its translation: CASGGQGAGEQFF.

Comments on this clone: Different DNA sequences within this sample yield the same CDR3. The chain combines TRBV7-2 with TRBJ2-7; tentatively, D is TRBD1 or TRBD2 (5 bases each). CDR3 length equals 13 residues. V gave up 2 bases and J gave up 3 bases, with 8 bases separating them. CDR1 and CDR2 (germline): SGHTA, FQGNSA. CDR3 coding DNA: TGTGCCAGCAGCTTAAATGGGGGCTACGAGCAGTACTTC. It translates to CASSLNGGYEQYF.

The V and J genes are TRBV9 and TRBJ2-6; D is perhaps TRBD2 (5 bases). Germline V gene lookup returns CDR1 SGDLS and CDR2 YYNGEE. Trimming removed 4 bases at V and 1 base at J, with 12 bases between. The CDR3 has 16 amino acids. The CDR3 bases are TGTGCCAGCAGCCCCACAACGGGGTCTGGGGCCAACGTCCTGACTTTC. Translation gives CASSPTTGSGANVLTF.

The chain has TRBV5-1 and TRBJ2-7; 7 bases line up with TRBD1. Germline CDR1 is SGHRS and CDR2 is YFSETQ. The CDR3 is made up of 13 amino acids. J was trimmed by 6 bases and V by 0 bases; bases with no gene match: 3. The CDR3 loop reads CASSLGAGGEQYF. The CDR3 nucleotides are TGCGCCAGCAGCTTGGGTGCAGGGGGCGAGCAGTACTTC.

V usage is TRBV7-2 and J usage is TRBJ2-3; unclear D gene. V was trimmed by 0 bases and J by 0 bases, leaving 7 bases between them. The CDR3 is 15 amino acids. Germline V lookup: CDR1 SGHTA, CDR2 FQGNSA. The CDR3 loop reads CASSLASASTDTQYF. CDR3 nucleotide sequence: TGTGCCAGCAGCTTAGCCAGCGCCAGCACAGATACGCAGTATTTT.

This chain links TRBV5-1 with TRBJ2-5, with no clear D. Germline V lookup: CDR1 SGHRS, CDR2 YFSETQ. V gave up 1 base and J gave up 2 bases, with 12 bases separating them. The CDR3 is made up of 15 amino acids. The DNA for the CDR3 is TGCGCCAGCAGCTTGAGTGCAAATCTTCAAGAGACCCAGTACTTC. Its protein is CASSLSANLQETQYF.

The chain has TRBV10-3 and TRBJ1-2, with D tentatively TRBD1 (5 bases). Trimming took off 5 bases at V and 0 bases at J, with 7 bases between the two ends. This CDR3 is 13 amino acids long. Germline values: CDR1 ENHRY, CDR2 SYGVKD. CDR3 loop: CAISMDTNYGYTF. The CDR3 nucleotides are TGTGCCATCAGTATGGACACTAACTATGGCTACACCTTC.

The chain is built from TRBV6-1 and TRBJ1-3; D might be TRBD1 (6 bases). Germline V gives CDR1 MNHNS, CDR2 SASEGT. The ends were cut back, 4 bases at V and 4 bases at J, with 8 bases in the middle. CDR3 size: 13 residues. CDR3 region: CASSVQGGNTIYF. The DNA of the CDR3 is TGTGCCAGCAGTGTACAGGGAGGAAACACCATATATTTT.

The V call is TRBV28, the J call TRBJ2-6, with D unresolved. The CDR3 is 18 residues long. Trimming stripped 4 bases from V and 0 bases from J, with 16 bases between. Germline lookup yields CDR1 MDHEN and CDR2 SYDVKM. CDR3 sequence reads: CASSSGGLGLSGANVLTF. The CDR3 region has the DNA TGTGCCAGCAGTTCTGGCGGCCTCGGTCTCTCTGGGGCCAACGTCCTGACTTTC.

This sequence joins TRBV28 and TRBJ2-2; 7 bases match TRBD2. Trimming took 6 bases from V and 6 from J; bases not matched to a gene: 7. The CDR3 consists of 14 residues. Germline-derived CDR1 and CDR2 are MDHEN and SYDVKM. This CDR3 reads CASSAYGGSGELFF. The CDR3 bases are TGTGCCAGCAGCGCCTACGGGGGGTCCGGGGAGCTGTTTTTT.

A single count supports this clone. This sequence joins TRBV30 and TRBJ1-6; 8 bases map to TRBD1. The V and J ends lost 6 bases and 6 bases, in that order; junction bases with no gene match: 10. The CDR3 is 15 residues long. The germline gives CDR1 GTSNPN, CDR2 SVGIG (reference sequence). The CDR3 DNA follows: TGTGCCTGTTCTTTGGGAGGGACAGGTAATTCACCCCTCCACTTT. Translated, it gives CACSLGGTGNSPLHF.

V usage is TRBV5-1 and J usage is TRBJ1-4; tentative D call: TRBD1 (6 bases). The V end was cut by 4 bases, the J end by 7 bases, with 17 bases between. The CDR3 runs to 15 residues. Germline lookup yields CDR1 SGHRS and CDR2 YFSETQ. The CDR3 region is CASSPLGGGGEKLFF. The CDR3 nucleotides are TGCGCCAGCAGCCCCCTTGGCGGGGGCGGTGAAAAACTGTTTTTT.

The chain carries TRBV6-1 and TRBJ1-5, with D maybe TRBD1 (5 bases). With 5 bases removed from V and 6 bases from J, the gap between germline ends came to 11 bases. Germline lookup yields CDR1 MNHNS and CDR2 SASEGT. This CDR3 contains 13 residues. The CDR3 here is CASSRPGLQPQHF. The CDR3 DNA reads TGTGCCAGCAGTAGACCGGGACTTCAGCCCCAGCATTTT.